This TCR beta chain was captured in a study of identical twins. Study findings and constraints: In beta out-of-frame sequences, the excess sharing between twins was weaker.

A single record per CDR3 protein comes from TCRdb applying MiXCR to the 5' RACE reads. The profile shows 400,000 to 500,000 distinct CDR3 sequences, around an eighth of them singletons. This clonotype came up many times. Antigen: not known. The same sample was also studied in work on yellow fever vaccine responses in identical twins.

The sequence came from a woman between 18 and 29 years old in good health. The sample was CD4+ T cells sorted from blood.

DNA for the CDR3: TGTGCCAGCAGTCCTCAGCTTGGGGACTATGGCTACACCTTC. Its translation: CASSPQLGDYGYTF. The rearrangement links TRBV12-3 or TRBV12-4 to TRBJ1-2; D is uncertain. The V gene lost 5 bases and the J gene lost 3 bases, with 13 bases spanning the gap. The CDR3 is 14 amino acids.